The rows below give T cell receptor beta chains drawn from one sample of a study of naive and memory T cell subsets. One entry per CDR3 protein results from TCRdb running MiXCR on the UMI-ligation and nested PCR reads. The repertoire holds 20,000 to 25,000 distinct CDR3 sequences, with 6% as singletons. Specimen: skin, collected from a tuberculin skin test site. The receptors derive from an adult in good health. Both conserved end residues are part of each CDR3. D genes are given only for firm matches. For some rows the clone size is stated as once, few or many, or as a class when expanded; others skip it.

d_call,j_call,v_call,clone_size,cdr3_nt,cdr3_aa
TRBD1,TRBJ2-5,TRBV9,NA,TGTGCCAGCAGCGAGAGGGTCACAGGGGGGGAGACCCAGTACTTC,CASSERVTGGETQYF
TRBD2,TRBJ2-3,TRBV7-9,few,TGTGCCAGCAGCCGGGGACTAGCGGCTTCTTGGATAGATACGCAGTATTTT,CASSRGLAASWIDTQYF
NA,TRBJ2-5,TRBV27,many,TGTGCCAGCAGTTTCCGCGGGTCGGGGGAGACCCAGTACTTC,CASSFRGSGETQYF
NA,TRBJ2-3,TRBV4-1,many,TGCGCCAGCAGCCCGGGCGACGGTAGCACAGATACGCAGTATTTT,CASSPGDGSTDTQYF
TRBD2,TRBJ2-1,TRBV20-1,few,TGCAGTGCAACGACTAGCTTGAATGAGCAGTTCTTC,CSATTSLNEQFF
NA,TRBJ2-3,TRBV29-1,medium-sized,TGCAGCGCGGACGGGGGGCCCCGGACAGATACGCAGTATTTT,CSADGGPRTDTQYF
TRBD1,TRBJ1-1,TRBV6-2/TRBV6-3,NA,TGTGCCAGCAATCGACAGGGGACTGAAGCTTTCTTT,CASNRQGTEAFF
NA,TRBJ1-1,TRBV30,NA,TGTGCCTGGAGTCCGAGACGTAACACTGAAGCTTTCTTT,CAWSPRRNTEAFF
NA,TRBJ1-6,TRBV21-1,few,TGTGCCAGCACCACCTTCGGGACCTGGACATATTCACCCCTCCACTTT,CASTTFGTWTYSPLHF
TRBD2,TRBJ2-1,TRBV20-1,NA,TGCAGTGCCCATGGCCTGGGGACTAGCGGGAGCTTCTACAATGAGCAGTTCTTC,CSAHGLGTSGSFYNEQFF
NA,TRBJ2-2,TRBV7-2,many,TGTGCCAGCAGCTTAGGTGCCGGGGAGCTGTTTTTT,CASSLGAGELFF
NA,TRBJ2-5,TRBV20-1,many,TGCAGTGCTCTAAGGGGGATCCGGGAGACCCAGTACTTC,CSALRGIRETQYF
TRBD1,TRBJ2-1,TRBV28,many,TGTGCCAGCAGTTACAGGGGGCACAATGAGCAGTTCTTC,CASSYRGHNEQFF
TRBD2,TRBJ2-1,TRBV6-6,many,TGTGCCAGCAGTCTAGCGGGAGGGGCCCACAATGAGCAGTTCTTC,CASSLAGGAHNEQFF
NA,TRBJ1-2,TRBV4-3,few,TGCGCCAGCAGCCAAGACTGGGGGCTCAGGGTTGATTCCTATGGCTACACCTTC,CASSQDWGLRVDSYGYTF
TRBD1,TRBJ2-2,TRBV7-2,few,TGTGCCAGCAGAGTACCGGGACAGGCCGGGGAGCTGTTTTTT,CASRVPGQAGELFF
NA,TRBJ1-2,TRBV7-9,many,TGTGCCAGCAGCTTAGACTCCTTGCTAGATGGCTACACCTTC,CASSLDSLLDGYTF
NA,TRBJ2-5,TRBV4-1,NA,TGCGCCAGCAGCCGAGGGGAGGAAGAGACCCAGTACTTC,CASSRGEEETQYF
NA,TRBJ2-7,TRBV7-7,many,TGTGCTAGCAGCTTAGACCTCTCGGGCGAGCAGTACTTC,CASSLDLSGEQYF
TRBD2,TRBJ2-4,TRBV7-2,many,TGTGCCAGCAGCTCGGGGACTAGCGGGAGAGCGTACTTC,CASSSGTSGRAYF
NA,TRBJ2-7,TRBV6-5,many,TGTGCCAGCACCCGGATTGTGCAGGGCCATTCCTACGAGCAGTACTTC,CASTRIVQGHSYEQYF
TRBD1,TRBJ1-3,TRBV20-1,NA,TGCAGTGGACAGACAGGACAGGGGGATAATGGAAACACCATATATTTT,CSGQTGQGDNGNTIYF
NA,TRBJ2-1,TRBV19,NA,TGTGCCAGTAGTTGGGGGAAACGCCTTGAGCAGTTCTTC,CASSWGKRLEQFF
TRBD2,TRBJ2-1,TRBV30,NA,TGTGCCTGCCTAGGACTAGCGGGAAGGAATGAGCAGTTCTTC,CACLGLAGRNEQFF
NA,TRBJ1-1,TRBV29-1,NA,TGCAGCGTTCTTGGCTATAGCACTGAAGCTTTCTTT,CSVLGYSTEAFF
TRBD1,TRBJ1-2,TRBV5-1,few,TGCGCCAGCAGCTCATTGGAGGGGGCTGACTATGGCTACACCTTC,CASSSLEGADYGYTF
TRBD1,TRBJ2-7,TRBV5-1,few,TGCGCCAGCAGCTCGACAGGGAACTACGAGCAGTACTTC,CASSSTGNYEQYF
NA,TRBJ2-5,TRBV20-1,many,TGCAGTGCTTCCCCAGGAGCAAAAGAGACCCAGTACTTC,CSASPGAKETQYF
NA,TRBJ2-2,TRBV27,NA,TGTGCCAGCACCATGGCGGGGACCGGGGAGCTGTTTTTT,CASTMAGTGELFF
TRBD1,TRBJ2-1,TRBV6-5,few,TGTGCCAGCAGTCCGAGGGGGCGCGAGCAGTTCTTC,CASSPRGREQFF
TRBD1,TRBJ2-1,TRBV24-1,many,TGTGCCACCAGTGACCGCGTCGGACAGGGAAAGGACAATGAGCAGTTCTTC,CATSDRVGQGKDNEQFF
TRBD1,TRBJ1-1,TRBV4-1,many,TGCGCCAGCAGCCAAGAATCTCGGACAGGGGACACTGAAGCTTTCTTT,CASSQESRTGDTEAFF
NA,TRBJ1-3,TRBV7-2,many,TGTGCCAGCAGCCCCGGACCCCAAGGATACGGAAACACCATATATTTT,CASSPGPQGYGNTIYF
NA,TRBJ2-7,TRBV28,many,TGTGCCAGCAGGGTCGGGTACGAGCAGTACTTC,CASRVGYEQYF
NA,TRBJ1-1,TRBV4-2,many,TGTGCCAGCAGCAGGGAGATGAACACTGAAGCTTTCTTT,CASSREMNTEAFF
NA,TRBJ1-6,TRBV6-6,NA,TGTGCCAGCAGTTACATCAGGGTAAACTCACCCCTCCACTTT,CASSYIRVNSPLHF
NA,TRBJ1-1,TRBV6-1,few,TGTGCCAGCAGTGAAGGAACAGCGATGAACACTGAAGCTTTCTTT,CASSEGTAMNTEAFF
TRBD1,TRBJ2-4,TRBV7-9,many,TGTGCCAGCAGCTACCACAGGGGGCTAGCCAAAAACATTCAGTACTTC,CASSYHRGLAKNIQYF
TRBD1,TRBJ1-3,TRBV7-3,many,TGTGCCAGCACCCTCAACCAGGGGGCCGGAAACACCATATATTTT,CASTLNQGAGNTIYF
NA,TRBJ2-1,TRBV6-5,many,TGTGCCAGCAGTTCTAGCCCGGACGGGGCCAGCAATGAGCAGTTCTTC,CASSSSPDGASNEQFF
NA,TRBJ2-7,TRBV29-1,many,TGCAGCGTTGAGCGGGTGGGAGCTGGCGAGCAGTACTTC,CSVERVGAGEQYF
TRBD1,TRBJ1-5,TRBV6-5,NA,TGTGCCAGCATCGACAGGGGTAGGGGCAATCAGCCCCAGCATTTT,CASIDRGRGNQPQHF
NA,TRBJ2-2,TRBV9,many,TGTGCCAGCAGCCACGTTACGAACACCGGGGAGCTGTTTTTT,CASSHVTNTGELFF
TRBD1,TRBJ2-7,TRBV6-6,many,TGTGCCAGCAGTTTACAGGGGGCACCCTACGAGCAGTACTTC,CASSLQGAPYEQYF
TRBD1,TRBJ2-4,TRBV5-1,many,TGCGCCAGCAGCTTGTGGGGCCTATCAGGGGGCATTCAGTACTTC,CASSLWGLSGGIQYF
TRBD2,TRBJ2-7,TRBV30,medium-sized,TGTGCCTGGAGTGGCGGGGGCTCCTACGAGCAGTACTTC,CAWSGGGSYEQYF
TRBD2,TRBJ2-7,TRBV3-1,many,TGTGCCAGCAGCCCACAACCCCTGGGACTAGCGGGAGGTACCTACGAGCAGTACTTC,CASSPQPLGLAGGTYEQYF
TRBD2,TRBJ2-2,TRBV5-1,few,TGCGCCAGCAGCTTGCCTAGCGGCAACACCGGGGAGCTGTTTTTT,CASSLPSGNTGELFF
NA,TRBJ2-3,TRBV24-1,many,TGTGCCACCAGTGACCCCACCGCCTCGGGAGATACGCAGTATTTT,CATSDPTASGDTQYF
NA,TRBJ1-4,TRBV11-2,few,TGTGCCAGCAGCTTAGACGGCAGGGTTAATGAAAAACTGTTTTTT,CASSLDGRVNEKLFF
NA,TRBJ2-2,TRBV9,many,TGTGCCAGCAGCGCAGGAGGGGAGCTGTTTTTT,CASSAGGELFF
TRBD2,TRBJ2-7,TRBV6-5,medium-sized,TGTGCCAGCAGCAGGTCGCCCAGCGGGAGCTACGAGCAGTACTTC,CASSRSPSGSYEQYF
NA,TRBJ1-5,TRBV29-1,many,TGCAGCGCCGCTTTGCGGGTAGGGCAGCCCCAGCATTTT,CSAALRVGQPQHF
TRBD2,TRBJ2-1,TRBV30,many,TGTGCCTGGGCCGGGACTAGCGTTTCGGATGAGCAGTTCTTC,CAWAGTSVSDEQFF
NA,TRBJ2-2,TRBV12-3/TRBV12-4,few,TGTGCCAGTTACGAGACAGAGAACACCGGGGAGCTGTTTTTT,CASYETENTGELFF
NA,TRBJ1-1,TRBV7-2,NA,TGTGCCAGCAGCTTATGGGGGAACACTGAAGCTTTCTTT,CASSLWGNTEAFF